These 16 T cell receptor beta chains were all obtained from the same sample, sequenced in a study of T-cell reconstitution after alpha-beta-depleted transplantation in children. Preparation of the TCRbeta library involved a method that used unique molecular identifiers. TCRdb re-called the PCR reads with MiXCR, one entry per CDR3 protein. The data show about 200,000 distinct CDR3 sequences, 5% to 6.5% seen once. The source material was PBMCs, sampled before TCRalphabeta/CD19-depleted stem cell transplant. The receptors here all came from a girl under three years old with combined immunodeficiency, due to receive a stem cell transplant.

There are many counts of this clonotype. DNA for the CDR3: TGTGCCTGGAGTCCGGCCGGGATAATGGGGACTGAAGCTTTCTTT. Translated, it gives CAWSPAGIMGTEAFF. V gene TRBV30 combines with J gene TRBJ1-1; D ambiguous. Between the trimmed V and J ends, which lost 2 bases and 5 bases, there was a span of 18 bases. The CDR3 consists of 15 residues. Germline values: CDR1 GTSNPN, CDR2 SVGIG (reference sequence). The full variable domain, in which reference TRBV30 and TRBJ1-1 provide the parts outside the CDR3, is SQTIHQWPATLVQPVGSPLSLECTVEGTSNPNLYWYRQAAGRGLQLLFYSVGIGQISSEVPQNLSASRPQDRQFILSSKKLLLSDSGFYLCAWSPAGIMGTEAFFGQGTRLTVV.

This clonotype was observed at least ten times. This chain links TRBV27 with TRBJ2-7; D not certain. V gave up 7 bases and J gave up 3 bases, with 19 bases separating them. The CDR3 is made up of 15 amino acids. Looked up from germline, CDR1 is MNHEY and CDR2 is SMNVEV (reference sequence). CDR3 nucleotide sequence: TGTGCCAGCACCCCTACAGTGGATGGGTACTACGAGCAGTACTTC. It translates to CASTPTVDGYYEQYF.

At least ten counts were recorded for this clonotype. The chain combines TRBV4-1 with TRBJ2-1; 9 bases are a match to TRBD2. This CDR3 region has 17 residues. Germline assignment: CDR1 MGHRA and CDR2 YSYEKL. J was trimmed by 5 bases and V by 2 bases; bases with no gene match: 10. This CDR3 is CASSQLMGTSRHNEQFF. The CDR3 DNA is TGCGCCAGCAGCCAATTGATGGGGACTAGCAGACACAATGAGCAGTTCTTC.

This CDR3 is CASSPQPRTDYGYTF. CDR3 sequence (DNA): TGTGCCAGCAGTCCCCAACCGAGGACAGATTATGGCTACACCTTC. The gene calls are TRBV12-3 or TRBV12-4 and TRBJ1-2; maybe TRBD1 (6 bases). V shed 5 bases and J shed 5 bases, with 18 bases lying between them. The CDR3 consists of 15 residues.

The CDR3 protein is CASSQDRRQGLYEQYF. Written as DNA, the CDR3 is TGCGCCAGCAGCCAAGATCGAAGGCAGGGGTTATACGAGCAGTACTTC. The chain links TRBV4-3 to TRBJ2-7; TRBD1 is a possible D gene (6 bases). The germline gives CDR1 LGHNA, CDR2 YSLEER. Trimming pared 0 bases from V and 4 bases from J, leaving 16 bases between. This CDR3 spans 16 amino acids.

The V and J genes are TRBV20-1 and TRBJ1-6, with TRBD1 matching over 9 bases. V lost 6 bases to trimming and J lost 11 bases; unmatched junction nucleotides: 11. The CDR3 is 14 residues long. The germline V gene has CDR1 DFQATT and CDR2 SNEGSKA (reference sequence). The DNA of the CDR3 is TGCAGTGCAAAGGACAGGGGACTAGGAGCACCCCTCCACTTT. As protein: CSAKDRGLGAPLHF.

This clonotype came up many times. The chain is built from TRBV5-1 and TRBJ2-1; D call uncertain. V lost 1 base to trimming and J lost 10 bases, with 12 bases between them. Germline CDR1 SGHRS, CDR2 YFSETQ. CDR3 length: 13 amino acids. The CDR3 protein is CASSLTVITEQFF. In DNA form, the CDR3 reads TGCGCCAGCAGCTTGACTGTCATAACCGAGCAGTTCTTC.

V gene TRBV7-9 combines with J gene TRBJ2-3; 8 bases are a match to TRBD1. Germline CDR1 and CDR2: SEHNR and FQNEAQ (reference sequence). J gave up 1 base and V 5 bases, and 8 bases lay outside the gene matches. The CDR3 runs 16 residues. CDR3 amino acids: CASSHVPGQGTDTQYF. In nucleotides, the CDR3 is TGTGCCAGCAGCCATGTCCCGGGACAGGGCACAGATACGCAGTATTTT.

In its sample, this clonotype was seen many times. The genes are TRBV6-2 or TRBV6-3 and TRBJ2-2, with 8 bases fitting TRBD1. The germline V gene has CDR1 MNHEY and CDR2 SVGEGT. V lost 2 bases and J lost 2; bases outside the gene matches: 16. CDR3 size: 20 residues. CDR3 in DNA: TGTGCCAGCAGTTACCCGCCCGCGGACAGGGCAGAACGCAACACCGGGGAGCTGTTTTTT. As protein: CASSYPPADRAERNTGELFF.

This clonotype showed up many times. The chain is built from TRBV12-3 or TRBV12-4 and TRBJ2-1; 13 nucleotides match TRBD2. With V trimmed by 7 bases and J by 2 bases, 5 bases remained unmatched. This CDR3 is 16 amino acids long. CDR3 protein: CASIVGLAGAYNEQFF. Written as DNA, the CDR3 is TGTGCCAGCATCGTAGGACTAGCGGGGGCCTACAATGAGCAGTTCTTC.

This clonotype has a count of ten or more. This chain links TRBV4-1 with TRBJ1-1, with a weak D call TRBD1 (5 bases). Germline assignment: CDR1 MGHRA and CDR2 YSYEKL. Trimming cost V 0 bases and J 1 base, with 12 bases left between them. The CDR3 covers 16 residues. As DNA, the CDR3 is TGCGCCAGCAGCCAAGATAGGGGCCAAGCGAACACTGAAGCTTTCTTT. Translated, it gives CASSQDRGQANTEAFF.

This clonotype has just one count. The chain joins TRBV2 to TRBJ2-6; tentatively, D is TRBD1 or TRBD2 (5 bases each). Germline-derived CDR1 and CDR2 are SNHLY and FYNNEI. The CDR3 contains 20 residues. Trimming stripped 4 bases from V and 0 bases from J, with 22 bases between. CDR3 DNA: TGTGCCAGCAGTGTTTCCGGGACCTTGGGCGCTCCCTCTGGGGCCAACGTCCTGACTTTC. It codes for CASSVSGTLGAPSGANVLTF.

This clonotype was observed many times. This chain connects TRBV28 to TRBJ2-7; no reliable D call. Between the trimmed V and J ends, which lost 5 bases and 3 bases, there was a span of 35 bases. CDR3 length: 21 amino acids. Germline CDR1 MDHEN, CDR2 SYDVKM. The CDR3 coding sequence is TGTGCCAGCAGTCCCCCCGATCCAGGTTGGGCAGAGAGTCCCCTTTACTACGAGCAGTACTTC. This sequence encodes CASSPPDPGWAESPLYYEQYF.

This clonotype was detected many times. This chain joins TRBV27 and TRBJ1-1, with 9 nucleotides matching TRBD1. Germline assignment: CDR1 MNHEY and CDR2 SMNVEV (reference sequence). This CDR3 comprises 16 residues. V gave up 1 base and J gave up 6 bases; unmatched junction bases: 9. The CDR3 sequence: CASSLYGTGWVSEAFF. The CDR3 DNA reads TGTGCCAGCAGTTTATACGGGACAGGGTGGGTTTCTGAAGCTTTCTTT.

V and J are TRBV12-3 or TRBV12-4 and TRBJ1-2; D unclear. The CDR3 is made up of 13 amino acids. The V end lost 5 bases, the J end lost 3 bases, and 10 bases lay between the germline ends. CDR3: CASSPPTDYGYTF. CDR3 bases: TGTGCCAGCAGTCCCCCCACAGACTATGGCTACACCTTC.

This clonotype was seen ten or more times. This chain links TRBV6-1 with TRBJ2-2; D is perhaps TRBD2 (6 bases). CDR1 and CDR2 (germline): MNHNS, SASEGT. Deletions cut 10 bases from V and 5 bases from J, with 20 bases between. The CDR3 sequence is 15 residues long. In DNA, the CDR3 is TGTGCCACCCCTGGAGGGTTTGGTTTAACCGGGGAGCTGTTTTTT. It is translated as CATPGGFGLTGELFF.